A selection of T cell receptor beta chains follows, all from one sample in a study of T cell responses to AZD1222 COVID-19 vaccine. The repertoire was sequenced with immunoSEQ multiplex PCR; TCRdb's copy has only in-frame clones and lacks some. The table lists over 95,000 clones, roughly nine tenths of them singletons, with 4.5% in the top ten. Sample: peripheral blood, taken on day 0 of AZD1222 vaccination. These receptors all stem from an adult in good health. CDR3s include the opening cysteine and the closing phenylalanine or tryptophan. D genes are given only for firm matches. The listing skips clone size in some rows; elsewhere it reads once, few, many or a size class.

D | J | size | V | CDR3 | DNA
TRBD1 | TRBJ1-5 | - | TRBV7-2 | CASSPGTGGNQPQHF | TGTGCCAGCAGCCCGGGGACAGGGGGCAATCAGCCCCAGCATTTT
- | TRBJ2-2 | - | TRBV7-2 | CASSAHHYEGSGELFF | TGTGCCAGCAGCGCCCACCATTATGAGGGCTCCGGGGAGCTGTTTTTT
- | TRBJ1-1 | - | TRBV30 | CAWNGGPTEAFF | TGTGCCTGGAATGGGGGGCCCACTGAAGCTTTCTTT
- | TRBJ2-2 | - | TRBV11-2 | CASSLGAWAELFF | TGTGCCAGCAGCTTAGGGGCCTGGGCCGAGCTGTTTTTT
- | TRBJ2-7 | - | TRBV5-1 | CASSQSGTPTYEQYF | TGCGCCAGCAGTCAATCCGGGACACCGACCTACGAGCAGTACTTC
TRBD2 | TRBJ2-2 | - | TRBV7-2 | CASSLGRGSGLAGNGELFF | TGTGCCAGCAGCTTAGGACGGGGCTCGGGACTAGCGGGGAACGGGGAGCTGTTTTTT
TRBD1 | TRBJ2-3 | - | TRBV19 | CASSNRGQVGTDTQYF | TGTGCCAGTAGTAACAGGGGCCAGGTGGGCACAGATACGCAGTATTTT
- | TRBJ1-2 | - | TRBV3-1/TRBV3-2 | CASSQYGTEYGYTF | TGTGCCAGCAGCCAATACGGGACGGAGTATGGCTACACCTTC
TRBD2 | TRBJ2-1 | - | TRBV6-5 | CASSYSGGGAYNEQFF | TGTGCCAGCAGTTACTCAGGCGGGGGGGCTTACAATGAGCAGTTCTTC
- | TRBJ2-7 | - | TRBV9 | CASSVGGGTYEQYF | TGTGCCAGCAGCGTAGGAGGGGGAACCTACGAGCAGTACTTC
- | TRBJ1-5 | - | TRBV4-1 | CASSQSFAGVQPQHF | TGCGCCAGCAGCCAGTCGTTCGCAGGGGTTCAGCCCCAGCATTTT
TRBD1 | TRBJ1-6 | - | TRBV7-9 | CASSPRDRENSPLHF | TGTGCCAGCAGCCCGCGGGACAGGGAAAATTCACCCCTCCACTTT
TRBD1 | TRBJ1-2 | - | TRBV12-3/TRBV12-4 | CASRRKQGGYTF | TGTGCCAGCAGACGAAAACAGGGGGGCTACACCTTC
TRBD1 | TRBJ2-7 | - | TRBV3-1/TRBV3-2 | CASSQGQGAGQYF | TGTGCCAGCAGCCAAGGACAGGGGGCGGGGCAGTACTTC
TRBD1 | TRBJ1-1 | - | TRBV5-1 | CASSMDRGRPFF | TGCGCCAGCAGCATGGACAGGGGGCGACCTTTCTTT
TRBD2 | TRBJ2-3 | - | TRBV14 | CASSRLAGMSTDTQYF | TGTGCCAGCAGCCGGCTAGCGGGGATGAGCACAGATACGCAGTATTTT
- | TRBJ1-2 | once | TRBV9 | CASSVTGTPGPGYTF | TGTGCCAGCAGCGTAACCGGGACTCCAGGTCCCGGCTACACCTTC
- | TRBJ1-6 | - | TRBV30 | CAWTPARTAFNSPLHF | TGTGCCTGGACCCCCGCCCGGACGGCATTTAATTCACCCCTCCACTTT
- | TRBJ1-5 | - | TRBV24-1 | CATSDTSQGVNQPQHF | TGTGCCACCAGTGACACATCACAGGGAGTGAATCAGCCCCAGCATTTT
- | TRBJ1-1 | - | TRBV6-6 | CASRSRPGVNTEAFF | TGTGCCAGCAGATCCCGCCCGGGAGTGAACACTGAAGCTTTCTTT
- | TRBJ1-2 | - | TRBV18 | CASSNTGPDGYTF | TGTGCCAGCTCAAACACAGGGCCTGATGGCTACACCTTC
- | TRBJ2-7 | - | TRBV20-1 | CSARDGYEQYF | TGCAGTGCTAGAGATGGCTACGAGCAGTACTTC
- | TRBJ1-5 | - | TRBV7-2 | CASSPTYQPQHF | TGTGCCAGCAGCCCCACTTATCAGCCCCAGCATTTT
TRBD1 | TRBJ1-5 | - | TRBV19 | CASVQGTWGNQPQHF | TGTGCCAGTGTACAGGGGACTTGGGGCAATCAGCCCCAGCATTTT
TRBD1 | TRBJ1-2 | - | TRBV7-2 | CASSSGQGGRGSGYTF | TGTGCCAGCAGCTCAGGACAGGGGGGTCGCGGAAGTGGCTACACCTTC
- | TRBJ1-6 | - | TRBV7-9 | CASRGTQGGNSPLHF | TGTGCCAGCAGGGGGACGCAGGGAGGGAATTCACCCCTCCACTTT
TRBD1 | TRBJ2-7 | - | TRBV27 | CASSLSSTGTGFSYEQYF | TGTGCCAGCAGTTTATCGTCTACCGGGACAGGTTTTTCCTACGAGCAGTACTTC
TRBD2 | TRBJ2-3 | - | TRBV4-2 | CASSQAGTSGVDTQYF | TGTGCCAGCAGCCAAGCCGGGACTAGCGGGGTGGATACGCAGTATTTT
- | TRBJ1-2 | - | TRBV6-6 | CASSLLGSRGYTF | TGTGCCAGCAGCCTACTGGGGTCTCGGGGCTACACCTTC
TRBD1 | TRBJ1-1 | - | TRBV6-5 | CASSWGQGALGTEAFF | TGTGCCAGCAGTTGGGGACAGGGGGCTCTCGGCACTGAAGCTTTCTTT
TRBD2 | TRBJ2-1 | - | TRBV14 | CASSQEGWRGGLIF | TGTGCCAGCAGCCAAGAGGGATGGCGGGGGGGCCTGATCTTC
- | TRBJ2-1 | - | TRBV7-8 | CASSPRTGRLGNEQFF | TGTGCCAGCAGCCCAAGGACGGGGAGGCTCGGGAATGAGCAGTTCTTC
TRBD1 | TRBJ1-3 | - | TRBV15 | CATSRDRGSGNTIYF | TGTGCCACCAGCAGAGACAGGGGGTCTGGAAACACCATATATTTT
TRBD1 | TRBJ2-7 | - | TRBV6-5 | CASSPTGGPYEQYF | TGTGCCAGCAGTCCGACAGGGGGACCCTACGAGCAGTACTTC
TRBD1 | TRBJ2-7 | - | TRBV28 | CASSSGGSSSYEQYF | TGTGCCAGCAGCTCAGGGGGTTCGAGCTCCTACGAGCAGTACTTC
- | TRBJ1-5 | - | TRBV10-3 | CAISKATDQPQHF | TGTGCCATCAGCAAAGCAACCGATCAGCCCCAGCATTTT
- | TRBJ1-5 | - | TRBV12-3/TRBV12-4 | CASSLGVSQPQHF | TGTGCCAGCAGTTTAGGGGTGAGTCAGCCCCAGCATTTT
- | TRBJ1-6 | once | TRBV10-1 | CASSGWGNNSPLHF | TGCGCCAGCAGTGGGTGGGGGAACAATTCACCCCTCCACTTT
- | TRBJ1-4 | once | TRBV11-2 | CASSLELPTNEKLFF | TGTGCCAGCAGCTTAGAACTTCCAACTAATGAAAAACTGTTTTTT
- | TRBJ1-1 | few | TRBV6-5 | CASSSRRNTEAFF | TGTGCCAGCAGTTCCCGGAGGAACACTGAAGCTTTCTTT
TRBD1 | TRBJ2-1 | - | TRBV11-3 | CASTVSGTGGGEQFF | TGTGCCAGCACGGTATCCGGGACAGGGGGTGGTGAGCAGTTCTTC
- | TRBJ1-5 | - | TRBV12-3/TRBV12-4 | CASRGGTRPQHF | TGTGCCAGCAGGGGGGGCACAAGGCCCCAGCATTTT
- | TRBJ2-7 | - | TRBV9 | CAGGQDPLIRYEQYF | TGTGCCGGGGGGCAGGATCCCTTGATAAGATACGAGCAGTACTTC